Presented here are 16 T cell receptor beta chains from one specimen sequenced in a study of cytomegalovirus exposure and HLA in healthy donors. The primer mix had 60 Vbeta and 13 Jbeta primers. Assay: immunoSEQ multiplex PCR; the TCRdb copy retains only in-frame clones and omits some. This table holds tens of thousands of clones, approximately 75% found once. Source material: PBMCs. Source of these receptors: a human donor in good health.

This CDR3 reads CASSPRQGGTDTQYF. The CDR3 coding sequence is TGTGCCAGCAGTCCACGACAGGGTGGTACAGATACGCAGTATTTT. The V call is TRBV6-5, the J call TRBJ2-3, with 7 bases matching TRBD1. Unmatched junction bases numbered 8, after V lost 5 bases and J lost 3 bases. The CDR3 is made up of 15 amino acids. The germline gives CDR1 MNHEY, CDR2 SVGAGI.

The rearrangement links TRBV30 to TRBJ1-2; D ambiguous. This CDR3 contains 14 residues. Germline CDR1 and CDR2: GTSNPN and SVGIG (reference sequence). Trimming took 3 bases from V and 4 from J, leaving 15 bases between them. As DNA, the CDR3 is TGTGCCTGGAGCAGGCCCCCGGGGAGCTATGGCTACACCTTC. Amino acids: CAWSRPPGSYGYTF.

The chain joins TRBV5-1 to TRBJ2-1; the match to TRBD2 covers 12 bases. The CDR3 length is 17 residues. In germline, CDR1 is SGHRS, CDR2 YFSETQ. V lost 4 bases to trimming and J lost 4 bases; unmatched junction nucleotides: 9. This CDR3 is CASSARSLAGGYNEQFF. The CDR3 coding sequence is TGCGCCAGCAGCGCAAGGTCACTAGCGGGGGGTTACAATGAGCAGTTCTTC.

This clone was seen only a few times. The DNA for the CDR3 is TGTGCCAGCAGCGTCCTTCCCTCTTCAGGGACGAACACCGGGGAGCTGTTTTTT. This codes for CASSVLPSSGTNTGELFF. The chain carries TRBV9 and TRBJ2-2, with a weak D call TRBD1 (5 bases). CDR1 is SGDLS and CDR2 is YYNGEE in the germline V gene. There are 18 residues in the CDR3. Trimming took 2 bases from V and 0 from J, leaving 17 bases between them. The full variable domain, completed using reference TRBV9 and TRBJ2-2, is DSGVTQTPKHLITATGQRVTLRCSPRSGDLSVYWYQQSLDQGLQFLIQYYNGEERAKGNILERFSAQQFPDLHSELNLSSLELGDSALYFCASSVLPSSGTNTGELFFGEGSRLTVL.

Only a few counts were recorded for this clone. The gene calls are TRBV19 and TRBJ1-1; D remains unclear. This CDR3 comprises 14 residues. The germline CDR1 and CDR2 sequences are LNHDA and SQIVND (reference sequence). Deletions cut 6 bases from V and 5 bases from J, with 16 bases between. CDR3 amino acids: CASRPKPSETEAFF. The DNA of the CDR3 is TGTGCCAGTAGACCCAAGCCCTCGGAGACTGAAGCTTTCTTT.

The CDR3 DNA reads as TGTGCCAGCAGTTACTCGATTGGGGGCCATGAGCAGTTCTTC. It translates to CASSYSIGGHEQFF. The genes are TRBV6-6 and TRBJ2-1; perhaps TRBD1 as D (6 bases). Germline assignment: CDR1 MNHNY and CDR2 SVGAGI (reference sequence). V was trimmed by 0 bases and J by 8 bases, leaving 11 bases between them. The CDR3 extends over 14 amino acids.

The chain joins TRBV18 to TRBJ2-5; TRBD1 aligns across 8 bases. The J segment lost 5 bases and the V segment lost 2 bases, leaving 4 bases of the junction unmatched. The CDR3 has 14 amino acids. In germline, CDR1 is KGHSH, CDR2 LQKENI. The CDR3 spells CASSPGTGQETQYF. The CDR3 coding sequence is TGTGCCAGCTCACCAGGGACAGGTCAGGAGACCCAGTACTTC. Combining the CDR3 with reference TRBV18 and TRBJ2-5 gives the whole variable domain NAGVMQNPRHLVRRRGQEARLRCSPMKGHSHVYWYRQLPEEGLKFMVYLQKENIIDESGMPKERFSAEFPKEGPSILRIQQVVRGDSAAYFCASSPGTGQETQYFGPGTRLLVL.

The chain employs TRBV6-5 and TRBJ1-4, with TRBD1 matching over 9 bases. The CDR3 length is 14 residues. V dropped 4 bases and J dropped 8; count of bases not matched to a gene: 5. Germline values: CDR1 MNHEY, CDR2 SVGAGI. CDR3 in DNA: TGTGCCAGCAGTTCCGGGACAGGGCTAGAAAAACTGTTTTTT. Its translation is CASSSGTGLEKLFF.

The chain joins TRBV25-1 to TRBJ1-2, with 10 bases lining up with TRBD1. Germline assignment: CDR1 MGHDK and CDR2 SYGVNS. The CDR3 length is 13 residues. The junction had 5 bases not matched to a gene; V was cut back by 6 bases and J by 7 bases. CDR3 sequence reads: CASSRGDRGGYTF. In nucleotides, the CDR3 is TGTGCCAGCAGCAGGGGGGACAGGGGTGGCTACACCTTC.

The chain is built from TRBV7-2 and TRBJ1-6, with 8 bases that match TRBD1. This CDR3 comprises 15 residues. V lost 1 base to trimming and J lost 9 bases; unmatched junction nucleotides: 5. CDR1 SGHTA and CDR2 FQGNSA come from the germline V gene. CDR3 bases: TGTGCCAGCAGCTTAGAGTGGACAGGGACTTCACCCCTCCACTTT. Amino acid sequence: CASSLEWTGTSPLHF.

The rearrangement links TRBV10-1 to TRBJ1-3; D gene unclear. The V end lost 5 bases, the J end lost 4 bases, and 15 bases lay between the germline ends. The V gene's germline CDR1 is WNHNN and CDR2 SYGVQD (reference sequence). The CDR3 runs to 15 residues. The DNA of the CDR3 is TGCGCCAGCAGTCGGGATTCCACAGCAGGAAACACCATATATTTT. This gives the protein CASSRDSTAGNTIYF.

This chain uses TRBV5-1 with TRBJ2-7, with TRBD1 as a possible D gene (6 bases). Germline CDR1 SGHRS, CDR2 YFSETQ. This CDR3 has 16 amino acids. Trimming pared 3 bases from V and 0 bases from J, leaving 16 bases between. CDR3 sequence: CASSSGWTVGSYEQYF. The CDR3, as DNA: TGCGCCAGCAGCTCGGGGTGGACAGTCGGCTCCTACGAGCAGTACTTC.

This clone was counted only a few times. The rearrangement uses TRBV29-1 and TRBJ2-7, with D uncertain. Trimming shortened V by 6 bases and J by 6 bases, and 21 bases separated the two germline ends. Germline loops: CDR1 SQVTM, CDR2 ANQGSEA. The length of the CDR3 is 14 residues. CDR3 nucleotide sequence: TGCAGCGTAATAGGTGGAGCACCTGAAGGCGAGCAGTACTTC. This encodes CSVIGGAPEGEQYF.

J is TRBJ2-1 and V is TRBV7-2; 8 positions match TRBD2. Germline lookup yields CDR1 SGHTA and CDR2 FQGNSA. V gave up 1 base and J gave up 4 bases; unmatched junction bases: 6. The CDR3 covers 16 residues. CDR3 in amino acids: CASSLDGTRYYNEQFF. The CDR3 DNA sequence: TGTGCCAGCAGCTTAGACGGGACTAGGTATTACAATGAGCAGTTCTTC.

This clone was detected a few times. Relative to the germline gene, one junction end is altered; a read error may explain this. The chain links TRBV6-4 to TRBJ2-3; 7 bases fit TRBD1. Germline loops: CDR1 MRHNA, CDR2 SNTAGT. The CDR3 spans 14 residues. The CDR3 is CASSDSGGTDTQYF. CDR3 coding DNA: TGTGCCAGCAGTGACTCAGGGGGCACGGATACGCAGTATTTT.

This rearrangement joins TRBV7-3 to TRBJ2-3, with D possibly TRBD2 on 7 matching bases. Germline V gives CDR1 SGHTA, CDR2 FQGTGA. This CDR3 is built from 16 residues. Trimming stripped 0 bases from V and 5 bases from J, with 15 bases between. The CDR3: CASSLTTGGALDTQYF. The CDR3 DNA reads as TGTGCCAGCAGCTTAACCACTGGGGGGGCACTAGATACGCAGTATTTT.